This T cell receptor (beta chain) was identified in a study of blood T cell repertoires in COVID-19. Looking at the study overall: T cells, B-cell-depleted T cells, or PBMCs provided the cDNA or gDNA that served as material.

Trimming at V came to 6 bases and at J to 3 bases, leaving 9 bases not matched to a gene. Germline V gene sequence: CDR1 LNHDA, CDR2 SQIVND (reference sequence). The CDR3 has 15 amino acids. Per the authors' pipeline: Nucleated cell number was recorded as an estimate derived from reference gene primer amplification. Method: immunoSEQ multiplex PCR; TCRdb's copy keeps in-frame clones and lacks some. The V and J calls and clone size come from that table; D and trimming were worked out from the DNA. The data show roughly 220,000 clones, approximately 90% seen once. All enrollees were roughly 18 to 89 years old and from roughly 22 US areas. Clinical histories supplied by participants themselves formed the basis of cohort assignment.

J is TRBJ2-7 and V is TRBV19; 9 bases align to TRBD1. This receptor was obtained from a woman between 40 and 50 years old with acute COVID-19. The sequenced sample consisted of PBMCs or T cells enriched from blood (not recorded which). The CDR3 coding sequence is TGTGCCAGTAGAGGACTTGGGACAGGGATCTACGAGCAGTACTTC. Translating it yields CASRGLGTGIYEQYF.